The 14 T cell receptor beta chains listed next were all sequenced from one sample in a study of T cell changes during pregnancy in multiple sclerosis. Profiled with immunoSEQ multiplex PCR; TCRdb holds only in-frame clones, not every one. The sample lists about 23,000 clones; 86% were seen once. Source: CD4+ T cells from peripheral blood mononuclear cells, taken in the first trimester of pregnancy. Source of these receptors: a female donor in good health, enrolled as a control in a pregnancy study.

The V and J genes are TRBV6-5 and TRBJ1-2; TRBD1 aligns across 8 bases. Germline loops: CDR1 MNHEY, CDR2 SVGAGI. The CDR3 has 15 residues. V lost 4 bases to trimming and J lost 4 bases; unmatched junction nucleotides: 8. The DNA of the CDR3 is TGTGCCAGCAGTTTTGGACAGGGTTTTGCCTATGGCTACACCTTC. It yields the protein CASSFGQGFAYGYTF.

The V and J genes are TRBV5-4 and TRBJ2-7; TRBD1 matches 9 bases. CDR1 is SGHNT, CDR2 YYREEE, per germline (reference sequence). Trimming at V came to 0 bases and at J to 2 bases, leaving 0 bases not matched to a gene. The CDR3 sequence is 14 residues long. CDR3: CASSLDRGPYEQYF. CDR3 in DNA: TGTGCCAGCAGCTTGGACAGGGGGCCCTACGAGCAGTACTTC.

This clone came up once. The rearrangement links TRBV19 to TRBJ1-1; D perhaps matches TRBD1 (5 bases). The V end lost 8 bases, the J end lost 4 bases, and 17 bases lay between the germline ends. Germline values: CDR1 LNHDA, CDR2 SQIVND (reference sequence). The CDR3 is 14 amino acids. As DNA, the CDR3 is TGTGCCAGTTCGGCAGGGCCTGAGGTCACTGAAGCTTTCTTT. It encodes CASSAGPEVTEAFF.

The chain employs TRBV19 and TRBJ2-5; maybe TRBD2 (6 bases). CDR1 LNHDA and CDR2 SQIVND come from the germline V gene (reference sequence). This CDR3 has 13 residues. Trimming removed 7 bases from V and 4 bases from J, with 13 bases in between. The DNA of the CDR3 is TGTGCCAGTAAGGAGGGAGGAGGAGAGACCCAGTACTTC. The encoded protein is CASKEGGGETQYF. The full variable domain, completed using reference TRBV19 and TRBJ2-5, is DGGITQSPKYLFRKEGQNVTLSCEQNLNHDAMYWYRQDPGQGLRLIYYSQIVNDFQKGDIAEGYSVSREKKESFPLTVTSAQKNPTAFYLCASKEGGGETQYFGPGTRLLVL.

The CDR3 coding sequence is TGCGCCAGCAGCCAAGATCTCACAACGTCATATGGCTACACCTTC. Its protein is CASSQDLTTSYGYTF. The chain joins TRBV4-3 to TRBJ1-2; no clear D. Between the trimmed V and J ends, which lost 0 bases and 5 bases, there was a span of 13 bases. The CDR3 runs to 15 residues. The germline CDR1 and CDR2 sequences are LGHNA and YSLEER.

The chain joins TRBV11-2 to TRBJ2-3; 10 positions match TRBD1. V lost 9 bases to trimming and J lost 1 base; unmatched junction nucleotides: 16. The length of the CDR3 is 18 residues. Per the germline V gene, CDR1 is SGHAT and CDR2 is FQNNGV. The CDR3 here is CASKIGGQGLKGTDTQYF. Written as DNA, the CDR3 is TGTGCCAGTAAAATCGGGGGACAGGGGTTGAAGGGCACAGATACGCAGTATTTT.

This clone came up once. The CDR3 nucleotides are TGTGCCAGCAGCTTGAGACAGGGTGGGGTCGGGGAAAAACTGTTTTTT. Its translation: CASSLRQGGVGEKLFF. The chain combines TRBV5-6 with TRBJ1-4, with TRBD1 identical over 7 bases. Germline lookup yields CDR1 SGHDT and CDR2 YYEEEE. The CDR3 extends over 16 amino acids. V was pared by 1 base and J by 8 bases, with 11 bases of the junction left unmatched.

V gene TRBV19 combines with J gene TRBJ1-5; 8 bases align to TRBD1. CDR1 and CDR2 (germline): LNHDA, SQIVND (reference sequence). This CDR3 comprises 15 residues. The V and J ends lost 10 bases and 1 base, in that order; junction bases with no gene match: 9. DNA of the CDR3: TGTGCCACTCGACAGGGGTTATCGAGCAATCAGCCCCAGCATTTT. As protein: CATRQGLSSNQPQHF. The full variable domain, rest sourced from reference TRBV19 and TRBJ1-5, is DGGITQSPKYLFRKEGQNVTLSCEQNLNHDAMYWYRQDPGQGLRLIYYSQIVNDFQKGDIAEGYSVSREKKESFPLTVTSAQKNPTAFYLCATRQGLSSNQPQHFGDGTRLSIL.

The chain employs TRBV29-1 and TRBJ1-6, with D perhaps TRBD1 (6 bases). Germline V gene sequence: CDR1 SQVTM, CDR2 ANQGSEA. Trimming took off 4 bases at V and 6 bases at J, with 28 bases between the two ends. The CDR3 sequence is 19 residues long. As DNA, the CDR3 is TGCAGCGTTGTGGTGCTTGGGGGTCCGGGTGAACAGGGTAATTCACCCCTCCACTTT. This encodes CSVVVLGGPGEQGNSPLHF.

This sequence joins TRBV28 and TRBJ2-3, with D maybe TRBD2 (6 bases). The CDR3 covers 18 residues. The ends were cut back, 3 bases at V and 2 bases at J, with 21 bases in the middle. Germline CDR1 reads MDHEN; CDR2 reads SYDVKM. CDR3 in amino acids: CASSFGLGQDYFTDTQYF. CDR3 DNA: TGTGCCAGCAGTTTTGGGCTGGGGCAGGACTATTTCACAGATACGCAGTATTTT.

The chain uses TRBV23-1 and TRBJ1-4; D may be TRBD1 (6 bases). TRBV23-1 is treated as an ORF (open reading frame) with a function not yet certain. The CDR3 totals 15 residues. Trimming left V 2 bases short and J 4 bases short, with 11 bases between. For the CDR3, the DNA is TGCGCCAGCAGTCAACCTTGGACAGATAATGAAAAACTGTTTTTT. Translating it yields CASSQPWTDNEKLFF.

A few counts support this clone. The V and J genes are TRBV19 and TRBJ1-2, with D hard to call. Germline V gives CDR1 LNHDA, CDR2 SQIVND (reference sequence). This CDR3 is 12 amino acids long. The V end lost 2 bases, the J end lost 7 bases, and 8 bases lay between the germline ends. This CDR3 is CASSIRGAGYTF. Written as DNA, the CDR3 is TGTGCCAGTAGTATAAGAGGAGCTGGCTACACCTTC.

The V and J genes are TRBV9 and TRBJ1-2, with a weak D call TRBD1 (6 bases). The CDR3 contains 14 residues. Trimming took 0 bases from V and 6 from J, leaving 12 bases between them. Germline V gives CDR1 SGDLS, CDR2 YYNGEE. The CDR3 loop is CASSVDPNRDGYTF. The DNA for the CDR3 is TGTGCCAGCAGCGTAGATCCCAACAGGGATGGCTACACCTTC.

This chain joins TRBV30 and TRBJ2-7, with 10 bases that match TRBD2. The CDR3 is made up of 14 amino acids. Germline V gene sequence: CDR1 GTSNPN, CDR2 SVGIG (reference sequence). J was trimmed by 3 bases and V by 8 bases; bases with no gene match: 10. CDR3 DNA: TGTGCCGGAACTGGAATAGCGGGGGGCTACGAGCAGTACTTC. This encodes CAGTGIAGGYEQYF.